This T cell receptor (beta chain) originates from a study of shared clonotypes between healthy human individuals. Whole-study context: There were three CD4 naive, three CD4 memory, two CD8 naive and one CD8 memory plates per donor.

TCRdb keeps only in-frame clones here, not all; method: immunoSEQ multiplex PCR. This sample yields over a million clones, of which 78% are seen a single time; roughly 0.61% belongs to the top ten. Trimming removed 4 bases from V and 0 bases from J, with 13 bases in between. Looked up from germline, CDR1 is PRHDT and CDR2 is FYEKMQ (reference sequence). The CDR3 spans 16 residues. The sequence was collected from a young man in good health. Some clones in this sample may be carry-over from other donors' samples. This chain links TRBV13 with TRBJ1-3; D is unresolved. Sequencing input: memory CD4+ T cells from PBMCs. Subset noted: CD45RA-negative fraction. This CDR3 reads CASSSRPPSSGNTIYF. CDR3 coding DNA: TGTGCCAGCAGCTCACGCCCGCCGAGCTCTGGAAACACCATATATTTT.